This T cell receptor beta chain is from a study of CD8 T cells in Susac syndrome. Trimming removed 5 bases from V and 1 base from J, with 12 bases in between. Germline V gene sequence: CDR1 LNHDA, CDR2 SQIVND (reference sequence). The CDR3 length is 15 residues. With random hexamers, roughly 0.45 to 1 ug RNA was reverse transcribed. One entry per CDR3 protein, called by TCRdb with MiXCR from the immunoSEQ multiplex PCR reads. This table holds about 120,000 distinct CDR3 sequences, 96% found once. The sample holds one count of this clonotype. The chain couples TRBV19 to TRBJ1-5; possible D gene TRBD1, 5 bases. This receptor was identified in a human donor with Susac syndrome. The sequencing sample was made of CD4+ T cells from PBMCs. For the CDR3, the DNA is TGTGCCAGTAGTTCGGAATACAGGAGCAATCAGCCCCAGCATTTT. Encoded protein: CASSSEYRSNQPQHF.